The clone carrying this T cell receptor (beta chain) came up many times. A much larger clone is a single base away; this may be a read error. This record belongs to a study of T cells in Graves' hyperthyroidism and ophthalmopathy. This CDR3 has 15 residues. J lost 4 bases, V lost 3 bases, and 8 bases had no gene match. Germline V gene lookup returns CDR1 MDHEN and CDR2 SYDVKM. There were TCR beta CDR3 regions amplified from RNA transcripts. When the TCR CDR3 underwent first-round RT-PCR, the HTBI primer set was used. TCRdb independently ran MiXCR on the multiplex PCR reads; one entry per CDR3 protein. Of some 300,000 distinct CDR3 sequences in the sample, roughly an eighth were seen once.

Sequencing was done on a sample of blood. This chain links TRBV28 with TRBJ2-7, with 8 bases lining up with TRBD2. The TCR was taken from a woman aged 40 to 49 with Graves' hyperthyroidism. The CDR3 bases are TGTGCCAGCAGTTTTCCCGCGGGAGGCGTTTACGAGCAGTACTTC. This sequence encodes CASSFPAGGVYEQYF.